This passage covers 9 T cell receptor beta chains from one sample sequenced in a study of T cells after yellow fever vaccination. One entry per CDR3 protein, called by TCRdb with MiXCR from the 5' RACE reads. Of around 46,000 distinct CDR3 sequences listed, 7% to 8.5% were seen once; the top ten hold roughly 31%. The material was CD8+ T cells sorted from PBMCs, obtained less than 18 days after the first yellow fever vaccination. The receptors derive from a young man who received the YFV17D yellow fever vaccine.

This clonotype was detected many times. The chain is built from TRBV5-6 and TRBJ2-3, with 10 bases matching TRBD1. With V trimmed by 0 bases and J by 0 bases, 7 bases remained unmatched. Germline CDR1 is SGHDT and CDR2 is YYEEEE. This CDR3 is built from 18 residues. In DNA form, the CDR3 reads TGTGCCAGCAGCTTGGACTTCGGGACAGGGGTTAGCACAGATACGCAGTATTTT. It is translated as CASSLDFGTGVSTDTQYF.

This clonotype was observed at least ten times. The V and J genes are TRBV7-9 and TRBJ1-2; D gene unclear. Deletions cut 6 bases from V and 4 bases from J, with 9 bases between. This CDR3 has 12 amino acids. Germline CDR1 is SEHNR and CDR2 is FQNEAQ (reference sequence). CDR3 sequence (DNA): TGTGCCAGCAGGGGTGGAGCCTATGGCTACACCTTC. Translated, it gives CASRGGAYGYTF.

This clonotype was detected ten times or more. This rearrangement joins TRBV11-2 to TRBJ2-1; D is possibly TRBD1 or TRBD2 (6 bases each). There are 18 residues in the CDR3. CDR1 and CDR2 from the germline V gene are SGHAT and FQNNGV. Trimming took 5 bases from V and 6 from J, leaving 26 bases between them. CDR3 nucleotide sequence: TGTGCCAGCAGCCCGGGGGCGGGGTGGACCCCTCTCGGCAATGAGCAGTTCTTC. As protein: CASSPGAGWTPLGNEQFF.

The table lists this clonotype with many counts. The V call is TRBV10-2, the J call TRBJ2-1; TRBD2 aligns across 9 bases. The CDR3 has 19 residues. Germline trimming cut 1 base from V and 0 bases from J; bases unmatched to any gene: 10. CDR1 and CDR2 from the germline V gene are WSHSY and SAAADI. CDR3 DNA: TGCGCCAGCAGTGAGTATGGGACTAGCTCCCTGAGCTCCTACAATGAGCAGTTCTTC. Translated: CASSEYGTSSLSSYNEQFF.

This clonotype was observed at least ten times. The V gene is TRBV5-1, the J gene TRBJ1-2; no clear D gene. Trimming cost V 3 bases and J 7 bases, with 10 bases left between them. Germline CDR1 is SGHRS and CDR2 is YFSETQ. CDR3 length equals 12 residues. The CDR3 sequence: CASSWGIGGYTF. CDR3 in DNA: TGCGCCAGCAGCTGGGGTATTGGTGGCTACACCTTC. The complete variable domain, with remaining parts taken from reference TRBV5-1 and TRBJ1-2, reads KAGVTQTPRYLIKTRGQQVTLSCSPISGHRSVSWYQQTPGQGLQFLFEYFSETQRNKGNFPGRFSGRQFSNSRSEMNVSTLELGDSALYLCASSWGIGGYTFGSGTRLTVV.

Ten or more counts support this clonotype. The chain recombines TRBV4-1 with TRBJ2-5; D gene uncertain. CDR3 size: 16 residues. With 4 bases removed from V and 0 bases from J, the gap between germline ends came to 15 bases. In germline, CDR1 is MGHRA, CDR2 YSYEKL. DNA for the CDR3: TGCGCCAGCAGCCCCTACCACGTCTCAGACCAAGAGACCCAGTACTTC. Translating gives CASSPYHVSDQETQYF.

This clonotype was recorded many times. The rearrangement uses TRBV12-3 or TRBV12-4 and TRBJ2-2, with no clear D. V lost 3 bases and J lost 7, with 9 bases in between. The CDR3 covers 13 residues. The CDR3 reads CASSLIGFGELFF. CDR3 nucleotide sequence: TGTGCCAGCAGTTTGATAGGGTTCGGGGAGCTGTTTTTT.

This clonotype was detected ten times or more. This sequence joins TRBV12-3 or TRBV12-4 and TRBJ2-5, with 10 nucleotides matching TRBD1. V was pared by 6 bases and J by 2 bases, with 6 bases of the junction left unmatched. The CDR3 is 15 residues long. The DNA of the CDR3 is TGTGCCAGCAGAAAGGACAGGGGGGAGCAAGAGACCCAGTACTTC. Amino acids: CASRKDRGEQETQYF.

This clonotype was detected only a few times. This sequence joins TRBV20-1 and TRBJ2-7; 8 bases are a match to TRBD1. Looked up from germline, CDR1 is DFQATT and CDR2 is SNEGSKA (reference sequence). The J segment lost 5 bases and the V segment lost 0 bases, leaving 9 bases of the junction unmatched. The CDR3 runs to 15 residues. Written as DNA, the CDR3 is TGCAGTGCTAGAGATACGACAGGGGTAAGAGACGAGCAGTACGTC. Amino acid sequence: CSARDTTGVRDEQYV.